Below, 22 T cell receptor beta chains from the same sample are listed, as sequenced in a study of control samples from healthy donors and cancer patients. Clones were read by immunoSEQ multiplex PCR, and TCRdb kept only the in-frame ones, dropping some. There are tens of thousands of clones in the sample; approximately 89% occur only once, and roughly 1.5% lies in the top ten. Sequenced: PBMCs. The source is a man aged 35-49 years with colorectal cancer.

This clone was picked up a small number of times. The chain is built from TRBV6-6 and TRBJ2-5; 11 positions match TRBD2. V lost 2 bases, J lost 5 bases, and 4 bases stayed unmatched. CDR3 length: 15 amino acids. Germline loops: CDR1 MNHNY, CDR2 SVGAGI (reference sequence). The CDR3 nucleotides read TGTGCCAGCAGTTACCCCGCTAGCGGGGGGGAGACCCAGTACTTC. This codes for CASSYPASGGETQYF.

The J gene is TRBJ2-7, the V gene TRBV14; unclear D gene. V was cut by 0 bases and J by 2 bases, with 11 bases left in between. The germline V gene has CDR1 SGHDN and CDR2 FVKESK. CDR3 size: 15 residues. CDR3 nucleotide sequence: TGTGCCAGCAGCCAAGAACGGACGGCGACCTACGAGCAGTACTTC. Its protein is CASSQERTATYEQYF. The whole variable domain, remainder taken from reference TRBV14 and TRBJ2-7, is EAGVTQFPSHSVIEKGQTVTLRCDPISGHDNLYWYRRVMGKEIKFLLHFVKESKQDESGMPNNRFLAERTGGTYSTLKVQPAELEDSGVYFCASSQERTATYEQYFGPGTRLTVT.

This clone was observed a few times. The chain recombines TRBV6-6 with TRBJ1-1; D remains ambiguous. The germline V gene has CDR1 MNHNY and CDR2 SVGAGI (reference sequence). Trimming pared 6 bases from V and 8 bases from J, leaving 10 bases between. The CDR3 length is 11 residues. The CDR3 reads CASRDPGEAFF. The CDR3 region has the DNA TGTGCCAGCAGAGACCCTGGAGAAGCTTTCTTT.

The CDR3 reads CASKGVNTEAFF. In nucleotides, the CDR3 is TGTGCCAGCAAAGGGGTGAACACTGAAGCTTTCTTT. The chain employs TRBV9 and TRBJ1-1; TRBD1 is a possible D gene (5 bases). The CDR3 runs to 12 residues. CDR1 is SGDLS and CDR2 is YYNGEE in the germline V gene. Trimming left V 6 bases short and J 0 bases short, with 6 bases between.

V usage is TRBV6-1 and J usage is TRBJ1-6; D not certain. The CDR3 extends over 13 amino acids. Germline V CDR1 and CDR2: MNHNS, SASEGT. Trimming removed 2 bases at V and 8 bases at J, with 7 bases between. The CDR3 nucleotides are TGTGCCAGCAGTGAACCTGGGGATTCACCCCTCCACTTT. This gives the protein CASSEPGDSPLHF.

Turning to this clone: Compared with germline, one end of the junction differs, possibly owing to a read error. The CDR3 bases are TGTGCCAGCACTTACCCCGGGACAGATTACGAGCAGTACTTC. Translated, it gives CASTYPGTDYEQYF. The genes are TRBV6-2 or TRBV6-3 and TRBJ2-7, with 7 bases matching TRBD1. The germline CDR1 and CDR2 sequences are MNHEY and SVGEGT. The CDR3 has 14 amino acids.

J is TRBJ2-1 and V is TRBV2, with 8 bases identical to TRBD1. After removal of 9 bases from V and 4 bases from J, the junction contained 11 bases not matched to a gene. The germline CDR1 and CDR2 sequences are SNHLY and FYNNEI. The CDR3 has 15 residues. The CDR3 sequence: CASTPDRGQYNEQFF. The DNA for the CDR3 is TGTGCCAGTACACCCGACAGGGGTCAATACAATGAGCAGTTCTTC.

V gene TRBV11-3 combines with J gene TRBJ2-7, with a tentative D call TRBD2 (5 bases). V lost 4 bases, J lost 2 bases, and 12 bases lay in between. The CDR3 is made up of 14 amino acids. CDR1 SGHNT and CDR2 YENEEA come from the germline V gene. This CDR3 is CASSSPGVTYEQYF. In nucleotides, the CDR3 is TGTGCCAGCAGCTCCCCCGGGGTCACCTACGAGCAGTACTTC.

The genes are TRBV7-9 and TRBJ2-2, with 8 positions matching TRBD2. With V trimmed by 5 bases and J by 7 bases, 12 bases remained unmatched. Germline-derived CDR1 and CDR2 are SEHNR and FQNEAQ (reference sequence). This CDR3 region has 16 residues. The CDR3 here is CASSLQTGTRGGELFF. CDR3 in DNA: TGTGCCAGCAGCCTTCAAACCGGGACTAGGGGCGGGGAGCTGTTTTTT.

The V gene is TRBV6-2 or TRBV6-3, the J gene TRBJ1-1, with D tentatively TRBD1 (6 bases). The CDR3 contains 14 residues. V was clipped by 5 bases and J by 3 bases, with 13 bases between them. Germline V gives CDR1 MNHEY, CDR2 SVGEGT. CDR3 amino acids: CASSPIYRDTEAFF. CDR3 sequence (DNA): TGTGCCAGCAGTCCGATCTACAGGGACACTGAAGCTTTCTTT.

V gene TRBV30 combines with J gene TRBJ1-6, with 7 bases matching TRBD1. With 8 bases clipped from V and 7 bases from J, the junction kept 14 bases outside the gene matches. Germline loops: CDR1 GTSNPN, CDR2 SVGIG (reference sequence). The length of the CDR3 is 15 residues. CDR3 residues: CAGGGAEGANSPLHF. The CDR3 DNA reads TGTGCCGGGGGGGGCGCGGAGGGGGCGAATTCACCCCTCCACTTT.

The rearrangement uses TRBV7-3 and TRBJ2-2, with 7 bases lining up with TRBD2. With 3 bases clipped from V and 5 bases from J, the junction kept 9 bases outside the gene matches. The germline V gene encodes CDR1 SGHTA and CDR2 FQGTGA. The CDR3 consists of 16 residues. CDR3 sequence (DNA): TGTGCCAGCAGCTTTAATACATGGGAGGGAACCGGGGAGCTGTTTTTT. Amino acid sequence: CASSFNTWEGTGELFF.

The V gene is TRBV11-2, the J gene TRBJ2-5; D is ambiguous. The CDR3 has 11 amino acids. Germline CDR1 is SGHAT and CDR2 is FQNNGV. The V gene lost 8 bases and the J gene lost 5 bases, with 9 bases spanning the gap. The CDR3 nucleotides are TGTGCCAGCCGATCCGTTGAGACCCAGTACTTC. This gives the protein CASRSVETQYF.

V is TRBV3-1 (or the pseudogene TRBV3-2) and J is TRBJ1-3; possible D gene TRBD1, 6 bases. In germline, CDR1 is LGHDT, CDR2 YNNKEL (reference sequence). CDR3 size: 15 residues. Trimming stripped 6 bases from V and 2 bases from J, with 14 bases between. This chain's CDR3 is CASSRTGFTGNTIYF. The CDR3 region has the DNA TGTGCCAGCAGTCGAACAGGGTTTACTGGAAACACCATATATTTT.

J is TRBJ1-5 and V is TRBV28; D perhaps matches TRBD1 (6 bases). V gave up 6 bases and J gave up 6 bases, with 15 bases separating them. Germline V gives CDR1 MDHEN, CDR2 SYDVKM. The CDR3 sequence is 14 residues long. CDR3 sequence: CASREGGGRQPQHF. The CDR3 DNA reads TGTGCCAGCAGGGAGGGCGGGGGCCGTCAGCCCCAGCATTTT.

The V gene is TRBV4-2, the J gene TRBJ2-7, with TRBD2 matching 7 bases. V lost 3 bases and J lost 6; bases outside the gene matches: 8. Germline V gives CDR1 LGHNA, CDR2 YNFKEQ. The CDR3 is 14 amino acids. As DNA, the CDR3 is TGTGCCAGCAGCCAGGCTAGCGGCCCCCGCGAGCAGTACTTC. This translates into CASSQASGPREQYF.

The chain couples TRBV5-1 to TRBJ1-5; D may be TRBD1 (5 bases). The CDR3 consists of 14 residues. CDR1 and CDR2 (germline): SGHRS, YFSETQ. Trimming removed 4 bases from V and 7 bases from J, with 15 bases in between. In nucleotides, the CDR3 is TGCGCCAGCAGCCCGGGGACGGAGGGACAGCCCCAGCATTTT. It codes for CASSPGTEGQPQHF.

The CDR3 spells CASSLYDGGRSNQPQHF. In DNA, the CDR3 is TGTGCCAGCAGCTTATATGACGGGGGGCGAAGCAATCAGCCCCAGCATTTT. The chain carries TRBV11-3 and TRBJ1-5; TRBD1 is a possible D gene (6 bases). The CDR3 has 17 residues. Germline loops: CDR1 SGHNT, CDR2 YENEEA. Between the trimmed V and J ends, which lost 2 bases and 1 base, there was a span of 15 bases.

This chain uses TRBV5-6 with TRBJ2-5, with a possible D match to TRBD2 (5 bases). In germline, CDR1 is SGHDT, CDR2 YYEEEE. V lost 1 base and J lost 5, with 12 bases in between. The CDR3 contains 14 residues. The CDR3 bases are TGTGCCAGCAGCTTGAGTAGCGTTTGGGAGACCCAGTACTTC. It yields the protein CASSLSSVWETQYF. The whole variable domain, remainder taken from reference TRBV5-6 and TRBJ2-5, is DAGVTQSPTHLIKTRGQQVTLRCSPKSGHDTVSWYQQALGQGPQFIFQYYEEEERQRGNFPDRFSGHQFPNYSSELNVNALLLGDSALYLCASSLSSVWETQYFGPGTRLLVL.

V gene TRBV19 combines with J gene TRBJ2-1, with TRBD2 matching 9 bases. J lost 3 bases, V lost 10 bases, and 7 bases had no gene match. The germline V gene has CDR1 LNHDA and CDR2 SQIVND (reference sequence). The CDR3 is 14 amino acids. The CDR3 DNA is TGTGCCACTGGGGGGACTAGCTTCTACAATGAGCAGTTCTTC. Protein: CATGGTSFYNEQFF.

This chain connects TRBV6-4 to TRBJ2-3, with D possibly called TRBD1 or TRBD2 (5 bases each). Germline CDR1 MRHNA, CDR2 SNTAGT. This CDR3 region has 14 residues. The V and J ends lost 3 bases and 0 bases respectively, with 7 bases between them. The CDR3 nucleotides read TGTGCCAGCAGTGAAAGGGACAGCACAGATACGCAGTATTTT. Residues: CASSERDSTDTQYF.

V gene TRBV7-2 combines with J gene TRBJ1-1; D remains ambiguous. The germline V gene has CDR1 SGHTA and CDR2 FQGNSA. V was cut by 5 bases and J by 5 bases, with 15 bases left in between. The CDR3 runs to 14 residues. The CDR3 DNA sequence: TGTGCCAGCAGCCGCCCCTTCGTAAGGACTGAAGCTTTCTTT. It translates to CASSRPFVRTEAFF.